This T cell receptor (beta chain) was identified in a study of vaccination effects on CD4 cells after COVID-19. Study-wide context: Sequencing in the ViraFEST assay came after antigen-specific CD4+ T cells had been expanded with viral peptide pools, which were used to stimulate PBMC. Sampling of two convalescent patients took place 16 days and one week prior to vaccination. In culture with roughly 10 IU/ml IL-2 and 8 to 10 ug/ml peptides, PBMC were grown at fewer than 2.5 million per well.

There are 16 residues in the CDR3. The germline CDR1 and CDR2 sequences are MNHNS and SASEGT. The V gene end was trimmed by 3 bases and the J gene end by 0 bases; junction bases not matched to a gene: 7. Assay: immunoSEQ multiplex PCR; the TCRdb copy retains only in-frame clones and omits some. This repertoire shows approximately 60,000 clones, about 69% found once; its top ten account for 20% to 25%. An approximately 10-day culture period preceded the isolation of CD4+ T cells. Between March and December 2020, the person had a SARS-CoV-2 infection that PCR confirmed. This clone was observed a handful of times. No antigen is known for it.

Source: CD4+ T cells from PBMCs cultured without peptide, taken before COVID-19 vaccination. The chain uses TRBV6-1 and TRBJ1-1; 7 bases match TRBD1. This receptor was identified in a human donor who had a prior SARS-CoV-2 infection. The CDR3: CASSDPGQNMNTEAFF. For the CDR3, the DNA is TGTGCCAGCAGTGACCCGGGACAGAATATGAACACTGAAGCTTTCTTT.